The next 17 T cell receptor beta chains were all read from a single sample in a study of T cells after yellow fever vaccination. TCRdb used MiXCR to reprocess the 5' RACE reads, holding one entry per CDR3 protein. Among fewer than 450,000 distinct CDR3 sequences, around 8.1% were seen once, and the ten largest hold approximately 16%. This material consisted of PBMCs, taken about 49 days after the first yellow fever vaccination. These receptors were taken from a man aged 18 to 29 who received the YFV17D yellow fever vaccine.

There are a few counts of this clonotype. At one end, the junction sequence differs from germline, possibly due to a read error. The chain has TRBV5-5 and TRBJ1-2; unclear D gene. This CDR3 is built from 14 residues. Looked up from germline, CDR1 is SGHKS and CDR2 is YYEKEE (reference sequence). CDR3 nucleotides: TGTGCGAGCAATAACCAGGTGGCTAACTATGGCTACACCTTC. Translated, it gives CASNNQVANYGYTF.

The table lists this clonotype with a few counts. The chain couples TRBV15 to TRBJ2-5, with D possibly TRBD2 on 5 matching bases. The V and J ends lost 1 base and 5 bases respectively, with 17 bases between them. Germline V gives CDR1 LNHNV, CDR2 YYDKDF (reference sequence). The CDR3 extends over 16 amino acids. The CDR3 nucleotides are TGTGCCACCAGCAGAGGTTCAGTAACGTGGAGGGAGACCCAGTACTTC. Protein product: CATSRGSVTWRETQYF.

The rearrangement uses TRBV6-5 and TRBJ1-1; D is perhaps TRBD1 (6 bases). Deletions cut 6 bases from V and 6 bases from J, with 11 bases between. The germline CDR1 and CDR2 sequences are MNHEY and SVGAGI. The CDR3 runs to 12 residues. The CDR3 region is CASSPGQPEAFF. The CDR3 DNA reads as TGTGCCAGCAGCCCCGGACAGCCTGAAGCTTTCTTT.

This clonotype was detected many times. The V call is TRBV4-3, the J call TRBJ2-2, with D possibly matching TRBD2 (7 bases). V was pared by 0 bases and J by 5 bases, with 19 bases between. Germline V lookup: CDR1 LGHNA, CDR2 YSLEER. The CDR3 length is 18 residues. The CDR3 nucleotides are TGCGCCAGCAGCCAAGATACCATCTGGGGGGGGGCAACCGGGGAGCTGTTTTTT. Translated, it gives CASSQDTIWGGATGELFF.

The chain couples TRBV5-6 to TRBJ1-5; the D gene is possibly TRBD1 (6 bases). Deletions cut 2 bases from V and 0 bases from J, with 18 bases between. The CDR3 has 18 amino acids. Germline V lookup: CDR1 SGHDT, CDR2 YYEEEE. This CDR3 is CASSFSAGTRYSNQPQHF. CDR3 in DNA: TGTGCCAGCAGCTTCTCGGCCGGGACACGGTATAGCAATCAGCCCCAGCATTTT.

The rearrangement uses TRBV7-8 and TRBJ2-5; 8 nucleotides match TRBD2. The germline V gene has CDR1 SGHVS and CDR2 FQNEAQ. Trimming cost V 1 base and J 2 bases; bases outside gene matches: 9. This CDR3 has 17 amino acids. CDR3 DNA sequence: TGTGCCAGCAGCTTAGGAACCGGGGGGGCCTTACAAGAGACCCAGTACTTC. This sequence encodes CASSLGTGGALQETQYF.

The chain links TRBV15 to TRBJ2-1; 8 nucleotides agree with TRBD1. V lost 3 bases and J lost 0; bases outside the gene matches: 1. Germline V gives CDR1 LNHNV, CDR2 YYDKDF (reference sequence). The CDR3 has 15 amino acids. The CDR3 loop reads CATSSDRGSYNEQFF. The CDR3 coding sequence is TGTGCCACCAGCAGTGACAGGGGCTCCTACAATGAGCAGTTCTTC.

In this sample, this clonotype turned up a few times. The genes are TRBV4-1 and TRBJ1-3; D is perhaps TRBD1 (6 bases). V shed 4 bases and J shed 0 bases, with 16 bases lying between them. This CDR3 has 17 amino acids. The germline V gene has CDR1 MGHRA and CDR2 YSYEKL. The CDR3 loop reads CASSRGGIILSGNTIYF. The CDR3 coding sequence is TGCGCCAGCAGCCGAGGGGGGATAATCCTCTCTGGAAACACCATATATTTT.

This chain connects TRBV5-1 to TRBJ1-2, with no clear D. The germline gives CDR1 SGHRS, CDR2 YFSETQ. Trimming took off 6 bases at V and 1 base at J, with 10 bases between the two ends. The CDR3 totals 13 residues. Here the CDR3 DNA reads TGCGCCAGCAACTCAGGAGATAACTATGGCTACACCTTC. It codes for CASNSGDNYGYTF.

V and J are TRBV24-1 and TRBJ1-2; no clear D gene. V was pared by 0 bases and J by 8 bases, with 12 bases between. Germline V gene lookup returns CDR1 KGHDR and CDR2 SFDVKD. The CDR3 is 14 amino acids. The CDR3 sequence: CATSDLWQSGGYTF. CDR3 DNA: TGTGCCACCAGTGATTTGTGGCAGTCCGGGGGCTACACCTTC.

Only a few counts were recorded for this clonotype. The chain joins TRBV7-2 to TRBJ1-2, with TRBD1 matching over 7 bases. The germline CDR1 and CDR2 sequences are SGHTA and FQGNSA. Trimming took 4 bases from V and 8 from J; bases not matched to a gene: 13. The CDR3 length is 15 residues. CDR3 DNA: TGTGCCAGCAGCTGGACGCCCCAGGGGGGAATGGGCTACACCTTC. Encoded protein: CASSWTPQGGMGYTF.

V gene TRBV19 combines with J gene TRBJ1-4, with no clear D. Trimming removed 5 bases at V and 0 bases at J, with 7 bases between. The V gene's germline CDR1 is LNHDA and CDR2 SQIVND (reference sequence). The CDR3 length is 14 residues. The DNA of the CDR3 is TGTGCCAGTAGTCACCAGGCAACTAATGAAAAACTGTTTTTT. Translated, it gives CASSHQATNEKLFF.

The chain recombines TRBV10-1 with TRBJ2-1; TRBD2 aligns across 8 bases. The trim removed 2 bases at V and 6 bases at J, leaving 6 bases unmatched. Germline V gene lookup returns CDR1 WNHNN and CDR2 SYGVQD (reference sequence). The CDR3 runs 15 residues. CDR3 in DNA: TGCGCCAGCAGTGAGGCGGGGGGCCACTTCAATGAGCAGTTCTTC. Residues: CASSEAGGHFNEQFF.

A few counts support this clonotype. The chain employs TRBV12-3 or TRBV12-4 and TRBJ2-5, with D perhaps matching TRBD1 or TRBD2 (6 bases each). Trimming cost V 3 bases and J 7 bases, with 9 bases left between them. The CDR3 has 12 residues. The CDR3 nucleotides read TGTGCCAGCAGTTTCAGGGGAGGGACCCAGTACTTC. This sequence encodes CASSFRGGTQYF.

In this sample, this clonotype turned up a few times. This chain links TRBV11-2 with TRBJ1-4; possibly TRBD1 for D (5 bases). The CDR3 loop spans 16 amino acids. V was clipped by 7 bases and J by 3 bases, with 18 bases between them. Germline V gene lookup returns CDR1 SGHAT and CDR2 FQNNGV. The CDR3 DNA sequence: TGTGCCAGCACGTCCGGACTAGGGGACCCTAATGAAAAACTGTTTTTT. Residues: CASTSGLGDPNEKLFF.

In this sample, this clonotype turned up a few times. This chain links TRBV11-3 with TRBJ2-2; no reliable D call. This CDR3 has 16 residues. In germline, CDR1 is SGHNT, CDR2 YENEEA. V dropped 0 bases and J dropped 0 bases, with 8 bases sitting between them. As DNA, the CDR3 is TGTGCCAGCAGCTTAGAGAGGAGCGCGAACACCGGGGAGCTGTTTTTT. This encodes CASSLERSANTGELFF.

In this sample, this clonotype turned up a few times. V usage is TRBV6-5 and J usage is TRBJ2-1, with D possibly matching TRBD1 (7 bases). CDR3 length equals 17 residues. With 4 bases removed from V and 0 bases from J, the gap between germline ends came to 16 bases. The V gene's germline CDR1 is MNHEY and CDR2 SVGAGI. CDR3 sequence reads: CASSSHRQGLSYNEQFF. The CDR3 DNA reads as TGTGCCAGCAGTTCCCACCGACAGGGACTCTCCTACAATGAGCAGTTCTTC.